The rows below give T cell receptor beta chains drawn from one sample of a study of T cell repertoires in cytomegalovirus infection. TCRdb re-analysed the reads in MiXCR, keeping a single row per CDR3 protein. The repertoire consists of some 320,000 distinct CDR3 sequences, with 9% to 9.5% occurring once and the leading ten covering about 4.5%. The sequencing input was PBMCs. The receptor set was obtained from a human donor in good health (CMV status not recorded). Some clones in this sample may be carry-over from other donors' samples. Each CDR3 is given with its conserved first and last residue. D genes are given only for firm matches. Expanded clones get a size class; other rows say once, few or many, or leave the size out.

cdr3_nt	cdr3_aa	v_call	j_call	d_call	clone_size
TGTGCCAGCAGCTTAGTAGAGATGGACAGGGGTTTCCACGAGCAGTACTTC	CASSLVEMDRGFHEQYF	TRBV7-2	TRBJ2-7	TRBD1	many
TGTGCCAGCCGCCCGGGGCAGGGCACCGGGGAGCTGTTTTTT	CASRPGQGTGELFF	TRBV5-5	TRBJ2-2	.	many
TGTGCCAGCAGCTTAGTACCGGCAGGGGGCGTCGCTGAAGCTTTCTTT	CASSLVPAGGVAEAFF	TRBV7-2	TRBJ1-1	TRBD1	many
TGTGCCAGCTCAGCCTATAGGGGCGTTGACGAGCAGTACTTC	CASSAYRGVDEQYF	TRBV18	TRBJ2-7	.	.
TGTGCCAGCAGCTTGGGCGGGGGGGAGTCGGATACGCAGTATTTT	CASSLGGGESDTQYF	TRBV7-9	TRBJ2-3	TRBD2	many
TGCAGTGCTAGAGATCCAGCGGGAGGATCACAGGAGACCCAGTACTTC	CSARDPAGGSQETQYF	TRBV20-1	TRBJ2-5	TRBD2	.
TGCGCCAGCAAAAGACTAGCGGGGGGGCCAGATACGCAGTATTTT	CASKRLAGGPDTQYF	TRBV4-3	TRBJ2-3	TRBD2	.
TGCGCCAGCAGCCAAGGGGGTCCCTTAAACACAGATACGCAGTATTTT	CASSQGGPLNTDTQYF	TRBV4-1	TRBJ2-3	.	.
TGTGCCAGCAGTAGGGACTGGAACACCGGGGAGCTGTTTTTT	CASSRDWNTGELFF	TRBV7-2	TRBJ2-2	.	many
TGCAGTGCTGACCCGGGACAGGGTTTCAAAGAGACCCAGTACTTC	CSADPGQGFKETQYF	TRBV20-1	TRBJ2-5	TRBD1	many
TGTGCCAGCAGTCTCCCCCGCCAGAACAAAAACATTCAGTACTTC	CASSLPRQNKNIQYF	TRBV7-2	TRBJ2-4	.	many
TGCGCCAGCAGCCAAGATCTAGCTATTCCCAACGAGCAGTACTTC	CASSQDLAIPNEQYF	TRBV4-1	TRBJ2-7	.	few